This entry lists 25 T cell receptor beta chains sequenced from one sample in a study of control samples from healthy donors and cancer patients. TCRdb's copy holds only in-frame clones and misses some; the assay was immunoSEQ multiplex PCR. The sample records 60,000 to 80,000 clones, 87% being singletons. The sample was blood. All receptors come from a woman aged 50 to 65 in good health.

The chain links TRBV28 to TRBJ1-6; 10 nucleotides line up with TRBD1. Losses at the gene ends were 2 bases for V and 9 bases for J; bases not matched to a gene: 4. From germline, CDR1 is MDHEN and CDR2 SYDVKM. The CDR3 is made up of 15 amino acids. CDR3 DNA: TGTGCCAGCAGTTTAGGGACAGGGGCTAGTTCACCCCTCCACTTT. It encodes CASSLGTGASSPLHF.

This chain connects TRBV2 to TRBJ1-5, with 8 bases that match TRBD1. The junction had 16 bases not matched to a gene; V was cut back by 5 bases and J by 10 bases. The CDR3 spans 16 residues. Looked up from germline, CDR1 is SNHLY and CDR2 is FYNNEI. CDR3 bases: TGTGCCAGCAGTAGAGACAGGGGTGCCGACCTTCATCCCCAGCATTTT. It specifies CASSRDRGADLHPQHF.

The gene calls are TRBV9 and TRBJ2-5, with 7 bases fitting TRBD1. Germline loops: CDR1 SGDLS, CDR2 YYNGEE. The CDR3 loop spans 14 amino acids. Trimming at V came to 4 bases and at J to 0 bases, leaving 3 bases not matched to a gene. CDR3 residues: CASSPRGNQETQYF. CDR3 bases: TGTGCCAGCAGCCCCAGGGGGAACCAAGAGACCCAGTACTTC.

In the case of this clone: The junction and the germline gene differ at one end; a read error may be behind it. This rearrangement joins TRBV3-1 (or the pseudogene TRBV3-2) to TRBJ2-1; TRBD2 might be the D (5 bases). The CDR3 has 13 amino acids. Germline CDR1 LGHDT, CDR2 YNNKEL (reference sequence). DNA of the CDR3: TGTGCCAGCAACCAAGGAGGAGGTAATGAGCAGTTCTTC. The encoded protein is CASNQGGGNEQFF.

J is TRBJ2-1 and V is TRBV4-1; TRBD2 might be the D (6 bases). The CDR3 is 15 amino acids. The V end lost 4 bases, the J end lost 0 bases, and 10 bases lay between the germline ends. Per the germline V gene, CDR1 is MGHRA and CDR2 is YSYEKL. The CDR3 region has the DNA TGCGCCAGCAGCCCGGGGGTTGGCTCCTACAATGAGCAGTTCTTC. Protein sequence: CASSPGVGSYNEQFF.

The chain uses TRBV19 and TRBJ2-1; D is possibly TRBD1 or TRBD2 (5 bases each). The length of the CDR3 is 16 residues. The V end was cut by 1 base, the J end by 10 bases, with 20 bases between. CDR1 is LNHDA and CDR2 is SQIVND in the germline V gene (reference sequence). CDR3 sequence reads: CASSIGPGRTFEEQFF. The CDR3 DNA is TGTGCCAGTAGTATAGGGCCGGGACGGACATTTGAAGAGCAGTTCTTC. The full variable domain, in which reference TRBV19 and TRBJ2-1 provide the parts outside the CDR3, is DGGITQSPKYLFRKEGQNVTLSCEQNLNHDAMYWYRQDPGQGLRLIYYSQIVNDFQKGDIAEGYSVSREKKESFPLTVTSAQKNPTAFYLCASSIGPGRTFEEQFFGPGTRLTVL.

This rearrangement joins TRBV27 to TRBJ2-3; 10 bases match TRBD2. V was pared by 2 bases and J by 5 bases, with 4 bases of the junction left unmatched. Germline V gene data show CDR1 as MNHEY and CDR2 as SMNVEV (reference sequence). The CDR3 sequence is 15 residues long. The CDR3 sequence: CASSLRRTSGDTQYF. Written as DNA, the CDR3 is TGTGCCAGCAGTTTAAGGAGGACTAGCGGAGATACGCAGTATTTT.

The V gene is TRBV5-1, the J gene TRBJ2-1; D gene unclear. Germline loops: CDR1 SGHRS, CDR2 YFSETQ. Trimming removed 4 bases at V and 0 bases at J, with 14 bases between. The CDR3 has 16 amino acids. Written as DNA, the CDR3 is TGCGCCAGCAGCCGGCCGGGCTTTCGCTCCTACAATGAGCAGTTCTTC. Translated, it gives CASSRPGFRSYNEQFF.

The chain employs TRBV9 and TRBJ1-3; unclear D gene. Germline CDR1 and CDR2: SGDLS and YYNGEE. Trimming cost V 0 bases and J 3 bases, with 4 bases left between them. This CDR3 contains 13 residues. DNA of the CDR3: TGTGCCAGCAGCGTAGAGGGTGGAAACACCATATATTTT. It codes for CASSVEGGNTIYF.

This clone has only one observation. The rearrangement uses TRBV28 and TRBJ1-2, with TRBD1 identical over 9 bases. V lost 6 bases to trimming and J lost 4 bases; unmatched junction nucleotides: 6. The CDR3 extends over 14 amino acids. Germline V gene lookup returns CDR1 MDHEN and CDR2 SYDVKM. The DNA for the CDR3 is TGTGCCAGCAGACGCCGGGACAGGGTCTATGGCTACACCTTC. Translated, it gives CASRRRDRVYGYTF.

The chain recombines TRBV7-9 with TRBJ1-3; 9 bases agree with TRBD1. V was pared by 4 bases and J by 2 bases, with 3 bases of the junction left unmatched. This CDR3 comprises 15 residues. Germline V CDR1 and CDR2: SEHNR, FQNEAQ (reference sequence). The CDR3 protein is CASSSRQGAGNTIYF. The CDR3 DNA follows: TGTGCCAGCAGCTCCCGACAGGGGGCTGGAAACACCATATATTTT.

The V call is TRBV5-1, the J call TRBJ1-2, with unresolved D. Trimming cost V 4 bases and J 4 bases, with 23 bases left between them. The CDR3 spans 17 residues. Germline V gives CDR1 SGHRS, CDR2 YFSETQ. The CDR3, as DNA: TGCGCCAGCAGCCTGGGCGTGAGGACGGCCTCTGGCTATGGCTACACCTTC. Translated: CASSLGVRTASGYGYTF.

V and J are TRBV4-1 and TRBJ1-2; D ambiguous. Germline loops: CDR1 MGHRA, CDR2 YSYEKL. The V end lost 1 base, the J end lost 0 bases, and 15 bases lay between the germline ends. This CDR3 is built from 17 residues. The CDR3: CASSQGHLGRTNYGYTF. As DNA, the CDR3 is TGCGCCAGCAGCCAAGGCCACCTGGGCCGAACTAACTATGGCTACACCTTC.

The chain links TRBV9 to TRBJ1-4; D ambiguous. The V end lost 0 bases, the J end lost 2 bases, and 5 bases lay between the germline ends. Germline V CDR1 and CDR2: SGDLS, YYNGEE. This CDR3 comprises 14 residues. This chain's CDR3 is CASSVGGTNEKLFF. In DNA form, the CDR3 reads TGTGCCAGCAGCGTAGGAGGGACTAATGAAAAACTGTTTTTT. Using reference TRBV9 and TRBJ1-4 for the parts outside the CDR3, the full variable domain is DSGVTQTPKHLITATGQRVTLRCSPRSGDLSVYWYQQSLDQGLQFLIQYYNGEERAKGNILERFSAQQFPDLHSELNLSSLELGDSALYFCASSVGGTNEKLFFGSGTQLSVL.

V is TRBV7-2 and J is TRBJ1-4; D remains ambiguous. The germline gives CDR1 SGHTA, CDR2 FQGNSA. The CDR3 spans 13 residues. The V end was cut by 0 bases, the J end by 8 bases, with 7 bases between. The CDR3 spells CASSLAGKEKLFF. For the CDR3, the DNA is TGTGCCAGCAGCTTAGCAGGGAAAGAAAAACTGTTTTTT.

The chain joins TRBV30 to TRBJ1-5; possible D gene TRBD1, 5 bases. Germline V CDR1 and CDR2: GTSNPN, SVGIG (reference sequence). The V end lost 4 bases, the J end lost 5 bases, and 15 bases lay between the germline ends. This CDR3 spans 14 amino acids. This CDR3 is CAWTGQGGYQPQHF. The CDR3, as DNA: TGTGCCTGGACCGGGCAGGGAGGCTATCAGCCCCAGCATTTT.

The chain employs TRBV14 and TRBJ1-3; D not resolved. Germline assignment: CDR1 SGHDN and CDR2 FVKESK. The CDR3 runs 16 residues. Deletions cut 4 bases from V and 2 bases from J, with 15 bases between. The DNA for the CDR3 is TGTGCCAGCAGCCCAAGCAGGATATTGGCTGGAAACACCATATATTTT. It specifies CASSPSRILAGNTIYF.

V gene TRBV9 combines with J gene TRBJ2-1; D gene unclear. V lost 0 bases and J 6 bases, leaving 10 bases between the germline ends. Germline V lookup: CDR1 SGDLS, CDR2 YYNGEE. This CDR3 contains 14 residues. CDR3 DNA: TGTGCCAGCAGCGTAGGGGCCGGACCCAATGAGCAGTTCTTC. This sequence encodes CASSVGAGPNEQFF.

CDR3 in amino acids: CASSFLGVGRLNTEAFF. The DNA of the CDR3 is TGTGCCAGCAGCTTCCTCGGGGTGGGACGGTTGAACACTGAAGCTTTCTTT. The V and J genes are TRBV7-6 and TRBJ1-1; D possibly corresponds to TRBD1 (5 bases). This CDR3 has 17 amino acids. V lost 3 bases, J lost 0 bases, and 17 bases lay in between. Germline loops: CDR1 SGHVS, CDR2 FNYEAQ.

This clone was seen a few times. V and J are TRBV7-8 and TRBJ2-1; TRBD2 matches at 7 bases. V was pared by 8 bases and J by 9 bases, with 10 bases of the junction left unmatched. The CDR3 has 13 residues. CDR1 SGHVS and CDR2 FQNEAQ come from the germline V gene. CDR3 sequence reads: CASRGRASPEQFF. For the CDR3, the DNA is TGTGCCAGCCGAGGGAGGGCCTCTCCTGAGCAGTTCTTC.

The gene calls are TRBV5-1 and TRBJ1-2, with D perhaps matching TRBD1 (5 bases). The CDR3 runs 14 residues. V was clipped by 0 bases and J by 8 bases, with 14 bases between them. Germline V gene lookup returns CDR1 SGHRS and CDR2 YFSETQ. DNA of the CDR3: TGCGCCAGCAGCTTGGGGGACTCCGGGTGGGGCTACACCTTC. This sequence encodes CASSLGDSGWGYTF.

This chain uses TRBV12-5 with TRBJ1-5, with D possibly matching TRBD1 (6 bases). V lost 1 base, J lost 0 bases, and 7 bases lay in between. The CDR3 totals 15 residues. Germline loops: CDR1 LGHNT, CDR2 FRNRAP. CDR3 sequence: CASGLEDSSNQPQHF. CDR3 nucleotides: TGTGCTAGTGGTTTGGAGGACAGTAGCAATCAGCCCCAGCATTTT.

J is TRBJ2-1 and V is TRBV29-1, with a weak D call TRBD1 (7 bases). Germline V gene sequence: CDR1 SQVTM, CDR2 ANQGSEA. This CDR3 spans 14 amino acids. V lost 4 bases and J lost 8, with 18 bases in between. The CDR3 here is CSVVETGEVDEQFF. Written as DNA, the CDR3 is TGCAGCGTTGTAGAAACAGGGGAGGTAGATGAGCAGTTCTTC.

This clone was counted once. The chain employs TRBV7-9 and TRBJ2-7, with 8 bases that match TRBD1. This CDR3 region has 16 residues. J lost 5 bases, V lost 8 bases, and 17 bases had no gene match. The V gene's germline CDR1 is SEHNR and CDR2 FQNEAQ (reference sequence). Here the CDR3 reads CASGPNRTGSSHEQYF. The DNA of the CDR3 is TGTGCCAGCGGCCCCAACCGGACAGGGTCGAGCCACGAGCAGTACTTC.

CDR3 sequence reads: CASSSRTGKNTGELFF. The CDR3 nucleotides are TGTGCCAGCAGCTCTAGGACAGGGAAGAACACCGGGGAGCTGTTTTTT. V usage is TRBV5-4 and J usage is TRBJ2-2; 8 bases match TRBD1. J gave up 1 base and V 3 bases, and 5 bases lay outside the gene matches. In germline, CDR1 is SGHNT, CDR2 YYREEE (reference sequence). CDR3 length: 16 residues.